The 15 T cell receptor beta chains given below trace back to one sample, sequenced in a study of PD-L1 blockade in urothelial cancer (dated by TCRdb to the late 2010s). Reading the label with the study, this specimen's time point is: peripheral blood 6 weeks after treatment start. The library was produced with the immunoSEQ multiplex PCR assay. This immuneACCESS table, as held by TCRdb, lists in-frame sequences with V and J called but not all clones. Of the missing ones, under half trace to an unresolved V gene in checked studies; the others have no known cause. Recorded for this sample are 42,000 or so clones; 82% of them occurred a single time. 13% of the sample lies in the top ten. The source material was PBMCs, sampled around atezolizumab (anti-PD-L1) treatment. The receptors come from a man aged 55 to 70 with urothelial cancer.

The chain joins TRBV10-1 to TRBJ2-1; the D gene is possibly TRBD1 (6 bases). V dropped 0 bases and J dropped 9 bases, with 15 bases sitting between them. The CDR3 covers 15 residues. In germline, CDR1 is WNHNN, CDR2 SYGVQD (reference sequence). This chain's CDR3 is CASSESRGGQGEQFF. The CDR3 DNA reads TGCGCCAGCAGTGAGTCCCGAGGGGGTCAGGGTGAGCAGTTCTTC.

The chain is built from TRBV2 and TRBJ2-5; 9 nucleotides align to TRBD2. The CDR3 is 17 residues long. Germline CDR1 SNHLY, CDR2 FYNNEI. The V gene end was trimmed by 6 bases and the J gene end by 5 bases; junction bases not matched to a gene: 16. The CDR3 is CASSKGGRGGARETQYF. DNA of the CDR3: TGTGCCAGCAGCAAAGGGGGGCGCGGGGGGGCTAGGGAGACCCAGTACTTC.

A remark on this clone: The same CDR3 can be traced to other DNA sequences in this sample. This rearrangement joins TRBV7-2 to TRBJ2-3; D uncertain. Germline V gene lookup returns CDR1 SGHTA and CDR2 FQGNSA. The CDR3 runs 13 residues. V was pared by 3 bases and J by 0 bases, with 4 bases between. The CDR3 protein is CASSFPSTDTQYF. The CDR3 nucleotides are TGTGCCAGCAGCTTCCCTAGCACAGATACGCAGTATTTT.

The chain links TRBV28 to TRBJ2-5, with 7 bases aligning to TRBD1. The CDR3 consists of 14 residues. The V gene end was trimmed by 10 bases and the J gene end by 5 bases; junction bases not matched to a gene: 13. CDR1 and CDR2 from the germline V gene are MDHEN and SYDVKM. In DNA form, the CDR3 reads TGTGCCACCTCAAGCAGAGGGGGCGTTGAGACCCAGTACTTC. Its translation: CATSSRGGVETQYF.

By sample fraction, this clone is medium-sized. The genes are TRBV30 and TRBJ1-1, with 7 bases lining up with TRBD1. V lost 6 bases to trimming and J lost 1 base; unmatched junction nucleotides: 5. The germline V gene encodes CDR1 GTSNPN and CDR2 SVGIG (reference sequence). The CDR3 length is 13 residues. The CDR3 sequence is CACQGQPNTEAFF. In DNA, the CDR3 is TGTGCCTGCCAGGGACAGCCGAACACTGAAGCTTTCTTT.

This chain connects TRBV2 to TRBJ1-4; no clear D gene. The CDR3 sequence is 15 residues long. The germline V and J ends were trimmed by 10 bases and 2 bases, with 17 bases remaining between them. The germline gives CDR1 SNHLY, CDR2 FYNNEI. CDR3 nucleotides: TGTGCCATAACCCGGGATACAGCTACTAATGAAAAACTGTTTTTT. Protein product: CAITRDTATNEKLFF.

The genes are TRBV28 and TRBJ2-3, with a weak D call TRBD2 (6 bases). The CDR3 has 14 amino acids. Germline V gives CDR1 MDHEN, CDR2 SYDVKM. Trimming left V 3 bases short and J 3 bases short, with 10 bases between. In DNA form, the CDR3 reads TGTGCCAGCAGTTTCTTGGCGGGAACAGATACGCAGTATTTT. This translates into CASSFLAGTDTQYF.

This chain uses TRBV6-5 with TRBJ1-6; no definite D call. CDR3 length equals 13 residues. The V gene lost 4 bases and the J gene lost 2 bases, with 3 bases spanning the gap. Germline CDR1 MNHEY, CDR2 SVGAGI. Here the CDR3 reads CASSSAYNSPLHF. For the CDR3, the DNA is TGTGCCAGCAGTTCGGCCTATAATTCACCCCTCCACTTT.

The chain uses TRBV11-3 and TRBJ2-7, with 10 bases identical to TRBD2. The CDR3 has 15 amino acids. Germline values: CDR1 SGHNT, CDR2 YENEEA. V lost 1 base and J lost 1; bases outside the gene matches: 1. CDR3: CASSLASGGSYEQYF. The DNA of the CDR3 is TGTGCCAGCAGCTTAGCTAGCGGGGGATCCTACGAGCAGTACTTC.

The chain carries TRBV27 and TRBJ1-2; D possibly corresponds to TRBD1 (5 bases). V was cut by 2 bases and J by 8 bases, with 12 bases left in between. The CDR3 length is 13 residues. Per the germline V gene, CDR1 is MNHEY and CDR2 is SMNVEV (reference sequence). As DNA, the CDR3 is TGTGCCAGCAGTTTAGGTCAGGGCGACGGCTACACCTTC. It encodes CASSLGQGDGYTF.

This chain connects TRBV6-5 to TRBJ1-2, with D possibly TRBD1 on 5 matching bases. This CDR3 has 14 residues. In germline, CDR1 is MNHEY, CDR2 SVGAGI. Trimming removed 0 bases from V and 6 bases from J, with 11 bases in between. CDR3 amino acids: CASSYSGGGDGYTF. CDR3 DNA: TGTGCCAGCAGTTACTCCGGCGGGGGGGATGGCTACACCTTC.

The chain couples TRBV29-1 to TRBJ2-4; D possibly corresponds to TRBD2 (6 bases). With 5 bases removed from V and 1 base from J, the gap between germline ends came to 12 bases. The germline gives CDR1 SQVTM, CDR2 ANQGSEA. CDR3 size: 14 residues. CDR3 sequence: CSVLEGLAKNIQYF. The CDR3 coding sequence is TGCAGCGTTTTGGAGGGTCTGGCCAAAAACATTCAGTACTTC.

The genes are TRBV7-8 and TRBJ2-7, with TRBD1 matching 7 bases. This CDR3 is 14 amino acids long. V trimming: 8 bases; J trimming: 3 bases; junction bases outside the gene matches: 10. Germline loops: CDR1 SGHVS, CDR2 FQNEAQ. The CDR3 sequence is CASSREGQHYEQYF. The CDR3 DNA sequence: TGTGCCAGCTCACGTGAGGGACAGCACTACGAGCAGTACTTC.

The genes are TRBV27 and TRBJ1-1; TRBD1 agrees at 8 bases. The CDR3 spans 16 residues. J was trimmed by 1 base and V by 1 base; bases with no gene match: 5. Per the germline V gene, CDR1 is MNHEY and CDR2 is SMNVEV (reference sequence). The DNA for the CDR3 is TGTGCCAGCAGTTTATATTCCGGGACAGGGAACACTGAAGCTTTCTTT. It is translated as CASSLYSGTGNTEAFF.

The rearrangement joins TRBV5-1 to TRBJ1-6; TRBD1 matches at 7 bases. CDR3 length equals 16 residues. The germline V gene has CDR1 SGHRS and CDR2 YFSETQ. With 0 bases clipped from V and 7 bases from J, the junction kept 7 bases outside the gene matches. CDR3 nucleotide sequence: TGCGCCAGCAGCTTGGTCGACAGGGTCGGGAATTCACCCCTCCACTTT. It codes for CASSLVDRVGNSPLHF.